What follows is one T cell receptor beta chain and its context. What it binds is not known. The sample is drawn from a study of CD8 T cells in Susac syndrome. Study-wide results and limits: The study recognized that its TCR sequencing and HLA analysis covered a relatively small number of individuals.

Sequencing of TCR beta was performed on blood CD8+ and CD4+ T cells. The individuals used as controls were healthy donors who had been matched for both age and sex. CDR1 is SNHLY, CDR2 FYNNEI, per germline. V lost 7 bases and J lost 7, with 17 bases in between. This CDR3 comprises 14 residues. About 0.5 to 1 ug RNA was reverse transcribed with random hexamers. TCR beta CDR3 was amplified by immunoSEQ covering 54 Vbeta and 13 Jbeta. TCRdb reprocessed the immunoSEQ multiplex PCR reads via MiXCR and lists one record per CDR3 protein. Among tens of thousands of distinct CDR3 sequences listed, roughly 93% were seen once.

This receptor was taken from a human donor in good health. This chain links TRBV2 with TRBJ1-5; a weak D match, TRBD1 (5 bases). Material for sequencing was CD8+ T cells from PBMCs. CDR3 in DNA: TGTGCCAGCACGGGGGGTGCCGGCCGGCAGCCCCAGCATTTT. It specifies CASTGGAGRQPQHF. The full variable domain, in which reference TRBV2 and TRBJ1-5 provide the parts outside the CDR3, is EPEVTQTPSHQVTQMGQEVILRCVPISNHLYFYWYRQILGQKVEFLVSFYNNEISEKSEIFDDQFSVERPDGSNFTLKIRSTKLEDSAMYFCASTGGAGRQPQHFGDGTRLSIL.